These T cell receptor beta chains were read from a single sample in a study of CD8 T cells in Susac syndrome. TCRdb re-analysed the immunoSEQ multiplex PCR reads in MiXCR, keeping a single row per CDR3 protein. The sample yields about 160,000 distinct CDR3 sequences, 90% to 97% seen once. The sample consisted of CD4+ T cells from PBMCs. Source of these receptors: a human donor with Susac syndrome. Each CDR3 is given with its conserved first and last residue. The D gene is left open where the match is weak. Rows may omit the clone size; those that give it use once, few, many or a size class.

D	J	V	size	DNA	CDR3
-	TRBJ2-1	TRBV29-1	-	TGCAGCGTTTACGGGGGTTCAGAGCAGTTCTTC	CSVYGGSEQFF
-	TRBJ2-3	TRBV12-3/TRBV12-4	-	TGTGCCAGCAGTTTCAGGGAAGATACGCAGTATTTT	CASSFREDTQYF
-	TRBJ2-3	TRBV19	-	TGTGCCAGTAGTCCCGAGGGATGGGATACGCAGTATTTT	CASSPEGWDTQYF
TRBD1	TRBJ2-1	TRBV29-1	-	TGCAGCGTTGATAGGACAGGGGGCCCGAATGAGCAGTTCTTC	CSVDRTGGPNEQFF
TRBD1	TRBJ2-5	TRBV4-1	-	TGCGCCAGCAGCCAAGATCTACAGGGGGCGCAACAAGAGACCCAGTACTTC	CASSQDLQGAQQETQYF
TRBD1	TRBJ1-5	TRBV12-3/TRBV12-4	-	TGTGCCAGCAGTTTAGGAGGCACAGGGGGCCAGCCCCAGCATTTT	CASSLGGTGGQPQHF
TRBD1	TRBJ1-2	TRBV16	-	TGTGCCAGCAGTGACAGGGTGGTTTATGGCTACACCTTC	CASSDRVVYGYTF
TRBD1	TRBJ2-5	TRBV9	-	TGTGCCAGCAGCGTAGGCTTGACAGGGGTTGAAGAGACCCAGTACTTC	CASSVGLTGVEETQYF
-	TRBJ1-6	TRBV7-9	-	TGTGCCAGCAGCTTTGGGGTGGGGGGCAATTCACCCCTCCACTTT	CASSFGVGGNSPLHF
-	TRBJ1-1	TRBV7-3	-	TGTGCCAGCAGCTCAAAAGGGGGGAACACTGAAGCTTTCTTT	CASSSKGGNTEAFF
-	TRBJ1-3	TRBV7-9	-	TGTGCCAGCCGCCGGGACCTAGGAAACACCATATATTTT	CASRRDLGNTIYF
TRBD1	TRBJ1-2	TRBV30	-	TGTGCCTGGAGGTGGGGAGGGGGACAGTCCTATGGCTACACCTTC	CAWRWGGGQSYGYTF
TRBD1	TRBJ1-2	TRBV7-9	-	TGTGCCAGCAGTTCGGGGACAGTTAACTATGGCTACACCTTC	CASSSGTVNYGYTF
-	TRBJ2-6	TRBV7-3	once	TGTGCCAGCAGCTTATTCGGAGTCTCTGGGGCCAACGTCCTGACTTTC	CASSLFGVSGANVLTF
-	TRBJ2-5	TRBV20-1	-	TGCAGTGCTAGCGGGGAGACCCAGTACTTC	CSASGETQYF
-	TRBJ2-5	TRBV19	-	TGTGCCAGTAGTGGATTAGCTCAAGAGACCCAGTACTTC	CASSGLAQETQYF
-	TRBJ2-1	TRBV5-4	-	TGTGCCAGCAGCCCTCCGGGATCCCAATTGCGTGAGCAGTTCTTC	CASSPPGSQLREQFF
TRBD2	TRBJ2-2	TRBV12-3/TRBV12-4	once	TGTGCCAGCAGCCCTACTAGCGGGAGGGCCGGGGAGCTGTTTTTT	CASSPTSGRAGELFF
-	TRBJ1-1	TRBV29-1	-	TGCAGCGTGACGAGCACTGAAGCTTTCTTT	CSVTSTEAFF
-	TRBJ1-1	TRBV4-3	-	TGCGCCAGCAGCCAAGAGTGGACAGCTCCTGAAGCTTTCTTT	CASSQEWTAPEAFF
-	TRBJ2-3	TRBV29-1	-	TGCAGCGTTAGTAAAAGGGTAGACGATACGCAGTATTTT	CSVSKRVDDTQYF
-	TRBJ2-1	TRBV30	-	TGTGCCTGGAGTTTTAGTGTCTCCTACAATGAGCAGTTCTTC	CAWSFSVSYNEQFF
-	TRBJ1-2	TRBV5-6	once	TGTGCCAGCAGCCACCCCGGGACACTGGATGGCTACACCTTC	CASSHPGTLDGYTF
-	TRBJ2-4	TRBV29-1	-	TGCAGCGCCCGACAGACCCAAAGCCACGGAAACATTCAGTACTTC	CSARQTQSHGNIQYF
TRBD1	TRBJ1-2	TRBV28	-	TGTGCCAGCAGTTCGAGGGACAGGGGCTACACCTTC	CASSSRDRGYTF
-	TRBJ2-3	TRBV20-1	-	TGCAGTGCTAGGGGGTTCGACTGGGATACGCAGTATTTT	CSARGFDWDTQYF
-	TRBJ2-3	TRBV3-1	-	TGTGCCAGCAGCCAGGCCGGAAGCACAGATACGCAGTATTTT	CASSQAGSTDTQYF
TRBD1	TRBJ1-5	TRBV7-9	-	TGTGCCAGCAGCCCAGCGGGGGACAGATATCAGCCCCAGCATTTT	CASSPAGDRYQPQHF
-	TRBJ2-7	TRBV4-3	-	TGCGCCAGCAGCCAAGATCGGGCAGGGGCAGACGAGCAGTACTTC	CASSQDRAGADEQYF
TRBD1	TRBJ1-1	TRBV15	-	TGTGCCACCAGCATCGGGACAGCGAACACTGAAGCTTTCTTT	CATSIGTANTEAFF
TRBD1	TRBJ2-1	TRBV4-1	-	TGCGCCAGCAGCTCACCGGGACAGGGCTCCAATGAGCAGTTCTTC	CASSSPGQGSNEQFF
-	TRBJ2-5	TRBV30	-	TGTGCCTGCCAGGTGAGGGCGACCCAGTACTTC	CACQVRATQYF
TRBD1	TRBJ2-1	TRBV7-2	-	TGTGCCAGCAGCTCCGGACAGGGCCCCTACGGTGAGCAGTTCTTC	CASSSGQGPYGEQFF
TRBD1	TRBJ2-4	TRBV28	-	TGTGCCAGCAACTTCCGGGACAGGGTCCAAAACATTCAGTACTTC	CASNFRDRVQNIQYF
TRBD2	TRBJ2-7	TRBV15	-	TGTGCCACCAGCGAGAGAGGCGGCGGGAGGGCCCTCGGGCAGTACTTC	CATSERGGGRALGQYF
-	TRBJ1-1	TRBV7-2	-	TGTGCCAGCAGCTTTACAAGTCCCACTGAAGCTTTCTTT	CASSFTSPTEAFF
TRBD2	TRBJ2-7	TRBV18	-	TGTGCCAGCTCGCAGGCTAGCGGCCCCTACGAGCAGTACTTC	CASSQASGPYEQYF
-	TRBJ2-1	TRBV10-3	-	TGTGCCATCAGTGAGCGGAAAATAGGGCTGTTCTTC	CAISERKIGLFF
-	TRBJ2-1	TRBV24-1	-	TGTGCCACCAGTGACGTGACTGACGTGCAGTTCTTC	CATSDVTDVQFF
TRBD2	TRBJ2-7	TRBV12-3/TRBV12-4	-	TGTGCCAGCAGTCCCGCCTCTAGCGGGAGGGCCTACGAGCAGTACTTC	CASSPASSGRAYEQYF
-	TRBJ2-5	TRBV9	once	TGTGCCAGCAGCCCCGGGGGAAGTAGGTACCAAGAGACCCAGTACTTC	CASSPGGSRYQETQYF
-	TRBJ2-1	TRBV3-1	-	TGTGCCAGCAGCCAGTGGGGCGGGGAACAGGGTGAGCAGTTCTTC	CASSQWGGEQGEQFF
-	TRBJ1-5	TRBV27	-	TGTGCCAGCAGTGGGCCCGGCAATCAGCCCCAGCATTTT	CASSGPGNQPQHF
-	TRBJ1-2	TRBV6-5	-	TGTGCCAGCAGTTACTCTTTCGAACAGGGAGGCTACACCTTC	CASSYSFEQGGYTF
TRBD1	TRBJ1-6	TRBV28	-	TGTGCCAGCAGCCGTGGGACAGCACCCAGACCCCTCCACTTT	CASSRGTAPRPLHF
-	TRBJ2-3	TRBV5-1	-	TGCGCCAGCAGCTCGACTAGAACGGGTACGCAGTATTTT	CASSSTRTGTQYF
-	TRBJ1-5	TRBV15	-	TGTGCCACCAGCAGAGCGGCCAGCAATCAGCCCCAGCATTTT	CATSRAASNQPQHF
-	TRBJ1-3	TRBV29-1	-	TGCAGCGTTGGGGCAGGCGCAAGCTCTGGAAACACCATATATTTT	CSVGAGASSGNTIYF
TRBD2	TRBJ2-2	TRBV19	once	TGTGCCAGTAGTGGCTCTGGGCTAGCGGGAGCCGGGGAGCTGTTTTTT	CASSGSGLAGAGELFF
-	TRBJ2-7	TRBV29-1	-	TGCAGCGTTGCCAGGCCGACCTCCTCAGTAGCCTACGAGCAGTACTTC	CSVARPTSSVAYEQYF
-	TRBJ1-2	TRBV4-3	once	TGCGCCAGCAGCCTCGGACAGTTCGATAACTATGGCTACACCTTC	CASSLGQFDNYGYTF
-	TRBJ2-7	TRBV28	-	TGTGCCACCTCGAGTGGGATCTACGAGCAGTACTTC	CATSSGIYEQYF